Listed below are T cell receptor beta chains from one sample, sequenced in a study of shared clonotypes between healthy human individuals. TCRdb's copy holds only in-frame clones and misses some; the assay was immunoSEQ multiplex PCR. The sample lists roughly 1.5 million clones, 95% to 99% seen once, with 0.4% to 0.45% in the top ten. Material: naive CD4+ T cells sorted from blood. These TCRs come from a man aged 30-40 years in good health. Both conserved end residues are part of each CDR3. A D gene is named only where the DNA matches it firmly. Expanded clones are given a class, and other clones once, few, many or no size at all.

D	J	V	size	CDR3	DNA
TRBD1	TRBJ2-3	TRBV10-3	NA	CAISESRDRASTDTQYF	TGTGCCATCAGTGAGTCCCGGGACAGGGCTTCAACAGATACGCAGTATTTT
TRBD2	TRBJ2-1	TRBV14	NA	CASSEYSGRASFTPRNEQFF	TGTGCCAGCAGCGAATATAGCGGGAGGGCCTCGTTTACGCCCCGCAATGAGCAGTTCTTC
TRBD2	TRBJ2-3	TRBV5-1	NA	CASRAGLAGGNTDTQYF	TGCGCCAGCAGAGCCGGACTAGCGGGAGGGAACACAGATACGCAGTATTTT
TRBD2	TRBJ2-3	TRBV7-9	NA	CASSLISWLAGSSTDTQYF	TGTGCCAGCAGCTTAATTTCGTGGCTAGCGGGCTCAAGCACAGATACGCAGTATTTT
TRBD1	TRBJ2-3	TRBV7-6	NA	CASSLVSGQSTDTQYF	TGTGCCAGCAGCTTGGTATCGGGACAGAGCACAGATACGCAGTATTTT
NA	TRBJ2-2	TRBV5-1	NA	CASSVIQGSGELFF	TGCGCCAGCAGCGTTATACAGGGTTCCGGGGAGCTGTTTTTT
NA	TRBJ1-5	TRBV19	NA	CASSSPGAGSNQPQHF	TGTGCCAGTAGTTCCCCAGGGGCTGGTAGCAATCAGCCCCAGCATTTT
NA	TRBJ1-1	TRBV20-1	NA	CRGSSTEAFF	TGCAGGGGCTCCTCAACTGAAGCTTTCTTT
TRBD1	TRBJ1-1	TRBV2	NA	CASSTGVWAEAFF	TGTGCCAGCTCCACAGGGGTCTGGGCTGAAGCTTTCTTT
TRBD1	TRBJ2-1	TRBV28	NA	CASSFGTGGFYEQFF	TGTGCCAGCAGTTTCGGGACAGGGGGTTTCTATGAGCAGTTCTTC
NA	TRBJ2-3	TRBV7-8	NA	CASSPGGPSTDTQYF	TGTGCCAGCAGCCCAGGTGGCCCTAGCACAGATACGCAGTATTTT
NA	TRBJ2-1	TRBV15	NA	CATSRGPRSSSYNEQFF	TGTGCCACCAGCAGAGGTCCGCGATCGAGCTCCTACAATGAGCAGTTCTTC
TRBD2	TRBJ2-1	TRBV5-4	once	CASSSPAYGRSLTEQFF	TGTGCCAGCAGCTCCCCGGCCTACGGGAGGTCTCTCACTGAGCAGTTCTTC
NA	TRBJ2-2	TRBV10-3	NA	CAINFRNSTNTGELFF	TGTGCCATCAACTTTAGGAACAGCACGAACACCGGGGAGCTGTTTTTT
NA	TRBJ1-1	TRBV19	NA	CASSGLLNTEAFF	TGTGCCAGTAGTGGACTCCTCAACACTGAAGCTTTCTTT
TRBD2	TRBJ2-1	TRBV27	NA	CASSLERLAGVYDEQFF	TGTGCCAGCAGTTTAGAAAGACTAGCGGGAGTTTATGATGAGCAGTTCTTC
NA	TRBJ2-1	TRBV6-1	NA	CASSERTGKFF	TGTGCCAGCAGTGAGAGAACAGGGAAGTTCTTC
NA	TRBJ1-5	TRBV4-3	NA	CASSQSISGNQPQHF	TGCGCCAGCAGCCAATCCATTTCTGGGAATCAGCCCCAGCATTTT
TRBD1	TRBJ1-5	TRBV5-6	NA	CASSSRTGSSNQPQHF	TGTGCCAGCAGCAGTCGGACAGGGAGCAGCAATCAGCCCCAGCATTTT
TRBD2	TRBJ2-7	TRBV19	NA	CASSPTGLAVLQYF	TGTGCCAGTAGCCCCACGGGACTAGCGGTTTTGCAGTACTTC
TRBD2	TRBJ2-3	TRBV23-1	NA	CASSQLAGVLFTQYF	TGCGCCAGCAGTCAACTAGCGGGAGTCCTGTTTACGCAGTATTTT
NA	TRBJ2-5	TRBV18	NA	CASSPLGQGETQYF	TGTGCCAGCTCACCATTGGGGCAGGGAGAGACCCAGTACTTC
NA	TRBJ2-3	TRBV11-2	NA	CASSLRGLHTDTQYF	TGTGCCAGCAGCTTACGCGGGCTCCACACAGATACGCAGTATTTT
NA	TRBJ2-1	TRBV4-2	NA	CASSHTALANNEQFF	TGTGCCAGCAGCCATACGGCGCTAGCAAACAATGAGCAGTTCTTC
NA	TRBJ2-7	TRBV5-6	NA	CASRSRGHSSYEQYF	TGTGCCAGCAGGTCACGAGGCCACAGCTCCTACGAGCAGTACTTC
NA	TRBJ2-7	TRBV27	NA	CASSQLGAYEQYF	TGTGCCAGCAGTCAACTAGGGGCCTACGAGCAGTACTTC
NA	TRBJ2-7	TRBV27	NA	CASSFRHHYEQYF	TGTGCCAGCAGCTTTAGGCACCACTACGAGCAGTACTTC
TRBD1	TRBJ2-1	TRBV5-4	NA	CASSASGQGALYEQFF	TGTGCCAGCAGCGCCTCTGGACAGGGTGCGTTGTATGAGCAGTTCTTC
NA	TRBJ1-4	TRBV19	NA	CASTQQGGRDDNEKLFF	TGTGCCAGTACCCAACAAGGGGGACGGGACGATAATGAAAAACTGTTTTTT
TRBD2	TRBJ2-1	TRBV7-7	once	CASSPSGFDEQFF	TGTGCTAGCAGCCCTAGCGGCTTCGATGAGCAGTTCTTC
NA	TRBJ2-2	TRBV19	once	CASSIGVGIAGELFF	TGTGCCAGTAGTATAGGGGTGGGGATTGCCGGGGAGCTGTTTTTT
TRBD2	TRBJ2-3	TRBV29-1	NA	CSAQWGIGREDTQYF	TGCAGCGCGCAGTGGGGGATTGGGAGGGAAGATACGCAGTATTTT